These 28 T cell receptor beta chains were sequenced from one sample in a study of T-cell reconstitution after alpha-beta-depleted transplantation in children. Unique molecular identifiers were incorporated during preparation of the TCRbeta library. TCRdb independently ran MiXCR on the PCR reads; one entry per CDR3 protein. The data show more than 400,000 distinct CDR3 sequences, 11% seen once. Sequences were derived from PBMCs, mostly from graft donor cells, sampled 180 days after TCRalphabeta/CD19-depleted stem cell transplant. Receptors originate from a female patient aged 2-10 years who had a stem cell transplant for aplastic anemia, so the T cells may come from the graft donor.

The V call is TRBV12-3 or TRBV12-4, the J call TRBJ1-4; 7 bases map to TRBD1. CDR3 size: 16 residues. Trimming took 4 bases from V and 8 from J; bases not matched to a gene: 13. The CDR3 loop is CASSSPRTGEEEKLFF. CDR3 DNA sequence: TGTGCCAGCAGTTCACCCCGGACAGGTGAAGAAGAAAAACTGTTTTTT.

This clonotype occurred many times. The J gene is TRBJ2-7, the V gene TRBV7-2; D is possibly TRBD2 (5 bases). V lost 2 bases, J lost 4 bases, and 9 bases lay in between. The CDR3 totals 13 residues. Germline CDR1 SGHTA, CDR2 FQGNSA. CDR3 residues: CASSLISGYEQYV. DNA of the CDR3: TGTGCCAGCAGCTTAATCTCGGGGTACGAGCAGTACGTC.

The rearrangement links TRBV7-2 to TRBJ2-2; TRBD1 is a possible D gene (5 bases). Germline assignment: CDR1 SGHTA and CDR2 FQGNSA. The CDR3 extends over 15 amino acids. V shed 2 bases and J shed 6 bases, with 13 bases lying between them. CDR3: CASSLTRAKAGELFF. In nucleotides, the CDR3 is TGTGCCAGCAGCTTAACCAGGGCTAAAGCCGGGGAGCTGTTTTTT. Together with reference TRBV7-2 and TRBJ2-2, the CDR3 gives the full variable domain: GAGVSQSPSNKVTEKGKDVELRCDPISGHTALYWYRQSLGQGLEFLIYFQGNSAPDKSGLPSDRFSAERTGGSVSTLTIQRTQQEDSAVYLCASSLTRAKAGELFFGEGSRLTVL.

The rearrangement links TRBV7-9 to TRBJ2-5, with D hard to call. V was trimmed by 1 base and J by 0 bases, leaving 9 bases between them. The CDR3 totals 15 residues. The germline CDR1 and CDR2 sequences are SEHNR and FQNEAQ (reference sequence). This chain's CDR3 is CASSLVGWYQETQYF. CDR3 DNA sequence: TGTGCCAGCAGCTTAGTGGGTTGGTACCAAGAGACCCAGTACTTC.

The CDR3 DNA reads as TGCGCCAGCAGCTTGGGGCTAGTGGGGCCCTCCTACGAGCAGTACGTC. Its translation is CASSLGLVGPSYEQYV. This chain joins TRBV5-1 and TRBJ2-7; the D gene is possibly TRBD1 (5 bases). CDR3 length equals 16 residues. V lost 0 bases, J lost 0 bases, and 13 bases lay in between. Germline V gives CDR1 SGHRS, CDR2 YFSETQ.

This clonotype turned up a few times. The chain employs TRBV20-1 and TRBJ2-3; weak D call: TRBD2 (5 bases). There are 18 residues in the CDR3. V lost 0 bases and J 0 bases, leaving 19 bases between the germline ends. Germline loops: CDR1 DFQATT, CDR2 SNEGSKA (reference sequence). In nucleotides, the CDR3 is TGCAGTGCTAGAGATTACTCCCTTGCGGGCCCTAGCACAGATACGCAGTATTTT. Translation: CSARDYSLAGPSTDTQYF.

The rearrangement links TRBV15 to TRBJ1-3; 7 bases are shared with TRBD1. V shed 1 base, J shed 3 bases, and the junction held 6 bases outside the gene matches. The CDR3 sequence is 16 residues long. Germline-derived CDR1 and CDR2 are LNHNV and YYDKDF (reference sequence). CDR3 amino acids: CATSRVPRDSGNTIYF. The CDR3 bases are TGTGCCACCAGCAGAGTGCCCCGGGACAGTGGAAACACCATATATTTT. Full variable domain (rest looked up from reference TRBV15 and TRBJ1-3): DAMVIQNPRYQVTQFGKPVTLSCSQTLNHNVMYWYQQKSSQAPKLLFHYYDKDFNNEADTPDNFQSRRPNTSFCFLDIRSPGLGDTAMYLCATSRVPRDSGNTIYFGEGSWLTVV.

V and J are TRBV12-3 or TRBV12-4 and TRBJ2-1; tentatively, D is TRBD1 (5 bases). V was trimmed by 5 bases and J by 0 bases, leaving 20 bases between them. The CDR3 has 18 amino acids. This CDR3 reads CASSKAGFLRSSYNEQFF. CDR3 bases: TGTGCCAGCAGTAAGGCAGGGTTTTTAAGGAGCTCCTACAATGAGCAGTTCTTC.

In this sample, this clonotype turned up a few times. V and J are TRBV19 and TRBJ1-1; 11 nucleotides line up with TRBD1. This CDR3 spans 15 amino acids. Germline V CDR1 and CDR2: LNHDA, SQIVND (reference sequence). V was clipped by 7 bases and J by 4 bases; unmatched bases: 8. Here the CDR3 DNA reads TGTGCCAGTACCAAGGACAGGGGGCTTTTCACTGAAGCTTTCTTT. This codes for CASTKDRGLFTEAFF.

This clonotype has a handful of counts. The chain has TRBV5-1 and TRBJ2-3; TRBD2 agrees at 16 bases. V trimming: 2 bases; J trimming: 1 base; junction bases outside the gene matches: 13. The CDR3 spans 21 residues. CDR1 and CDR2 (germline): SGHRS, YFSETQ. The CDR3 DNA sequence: TGCGCCAGCAGCTTAGGACCGGGACTAGCGGGAGGGCCGGGAGGCACAGATACGCAGTATTTT. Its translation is CASSLGPGLAGGPGGTDTQYF.

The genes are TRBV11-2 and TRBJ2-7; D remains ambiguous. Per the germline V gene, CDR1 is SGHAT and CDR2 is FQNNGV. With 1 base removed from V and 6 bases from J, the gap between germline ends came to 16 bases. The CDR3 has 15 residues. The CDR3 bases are TGTGCCAGCAGCTTAGGGCACGACGCTAGGATCGAGCAGTACTTC. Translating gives CASSLGHDARIEQYF.

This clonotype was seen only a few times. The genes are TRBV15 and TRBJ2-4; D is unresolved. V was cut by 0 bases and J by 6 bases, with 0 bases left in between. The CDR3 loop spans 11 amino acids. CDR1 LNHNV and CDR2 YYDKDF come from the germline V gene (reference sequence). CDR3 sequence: CATSRENIQYF. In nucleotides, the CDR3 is TGTGCCACCAGCAGAGAAAACATTCAGTACTTC.

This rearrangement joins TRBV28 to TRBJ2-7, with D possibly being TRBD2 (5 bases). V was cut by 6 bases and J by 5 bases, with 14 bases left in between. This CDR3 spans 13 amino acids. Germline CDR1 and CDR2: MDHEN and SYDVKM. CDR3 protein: CASSRGIRDEQYF. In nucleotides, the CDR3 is TGTGCCAGCAGCCGGGGAATTCGAGACGAGCAGTACTTC.

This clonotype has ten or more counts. The CDR3 sequence: CASRTPGTGSFTAFF. The DNA of the CDR3 is TGTGCCAGCAGGACTCCCGGGACAGGGTCTTTTACCGCTTTCTTT. This rearrangement joins TRBV28 to TRBJ1-1; 9 bases are a match to TRBD1. CDR3 size: 15 residues. V lost 6 bases, J lost 11 bases, and 16 bases stayed unmatched. Looked up from germline, CDR1 is MDHEN and CDR2 is SYDVKM.

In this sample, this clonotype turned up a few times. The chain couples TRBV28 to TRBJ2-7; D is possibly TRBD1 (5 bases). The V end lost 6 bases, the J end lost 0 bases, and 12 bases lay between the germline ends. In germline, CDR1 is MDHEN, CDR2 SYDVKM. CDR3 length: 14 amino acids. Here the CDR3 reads CASSPWGRSYEQYF. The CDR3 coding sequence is TGTGCCAGCAGCCCATGGGGCCGCTCCTACGAGCAGTACTTC.

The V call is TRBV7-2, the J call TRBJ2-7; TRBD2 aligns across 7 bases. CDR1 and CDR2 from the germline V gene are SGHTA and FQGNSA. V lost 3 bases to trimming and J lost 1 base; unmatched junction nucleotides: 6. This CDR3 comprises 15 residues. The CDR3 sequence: CASSFFASGSYEQYF. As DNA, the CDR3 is TGTGCCAGCAGCTTCTTCGCTAGCGGATCCTACGAGCAGTACTTC. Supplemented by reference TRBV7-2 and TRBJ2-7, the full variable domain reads GAGVSQSPSNKVTEKGKDVELRCDPISGHTALYWYRQSLGQGLEFLIYFQGNSAPDKSGLPSDRFSAERTGGSVSTLTIQRTQQEDSAVYLCASSFFASGSYEQYFGPGTRLTVT.

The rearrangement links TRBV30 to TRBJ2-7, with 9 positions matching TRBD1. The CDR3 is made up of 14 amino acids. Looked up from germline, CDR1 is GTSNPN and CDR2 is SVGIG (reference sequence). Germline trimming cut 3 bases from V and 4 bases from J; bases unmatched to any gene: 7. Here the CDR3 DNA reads TGTGCCTGGAGGCAGGGACAGGGTGCGTACGAGCAGTACTTC. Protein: CAWRQGQGAYEQYF.

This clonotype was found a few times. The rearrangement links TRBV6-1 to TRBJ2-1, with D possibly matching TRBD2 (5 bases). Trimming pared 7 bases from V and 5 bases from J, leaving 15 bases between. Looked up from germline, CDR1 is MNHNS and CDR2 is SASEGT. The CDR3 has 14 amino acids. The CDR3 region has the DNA TGTGCCAGCAAAGTCAGCGGCTACCACAATGAGCAGTTCTTC. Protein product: CASKVSGYHNEQFF.

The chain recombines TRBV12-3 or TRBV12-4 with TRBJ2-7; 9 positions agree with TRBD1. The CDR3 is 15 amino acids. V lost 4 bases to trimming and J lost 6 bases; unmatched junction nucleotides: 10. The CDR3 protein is CASSSGQGRAGEQYF. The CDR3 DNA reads TGTGCCAGCAGTTCCGGACAGGGGAGAGCTGGCGAGCAGTACTTC.

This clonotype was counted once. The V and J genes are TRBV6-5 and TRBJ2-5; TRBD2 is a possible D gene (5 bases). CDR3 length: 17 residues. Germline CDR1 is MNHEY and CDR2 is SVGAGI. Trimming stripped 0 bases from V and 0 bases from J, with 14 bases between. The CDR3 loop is CASSYSQGAEHQETQYF. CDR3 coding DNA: TGTGCCAGCAGTTACTCGCAAGGAGCGGAACACCAAGAGACCCAGTACTTC.

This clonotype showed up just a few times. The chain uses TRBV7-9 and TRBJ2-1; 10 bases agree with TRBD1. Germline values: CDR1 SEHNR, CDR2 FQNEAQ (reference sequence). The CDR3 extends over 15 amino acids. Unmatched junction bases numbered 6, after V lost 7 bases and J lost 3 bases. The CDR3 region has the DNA TGTGCCAGCATACTGGGACAGGGGATCTACAATGAGCAGTTCTTC. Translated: CASILGQGIYNEQFF.

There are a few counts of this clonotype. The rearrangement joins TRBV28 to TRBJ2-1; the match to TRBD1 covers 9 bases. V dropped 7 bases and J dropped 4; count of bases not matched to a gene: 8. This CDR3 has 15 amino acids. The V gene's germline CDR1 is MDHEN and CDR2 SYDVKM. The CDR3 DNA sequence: TGTGCCAGCACGCACCCCGGGACAGGGTACAATGAGCAGTTCTTC. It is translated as CASTHPGTGYNEQFF. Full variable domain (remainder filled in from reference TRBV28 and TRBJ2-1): DVKVTQSSRYLVKRTGEKVFLECVQDMDHENMFWYRQDPGLGLRLIYFSYDVKMKEKGDIPEGYSVSREKKERFSLILESASTNQTSMYLCASTHPGTGYNEQFFGPGTRLTVL.

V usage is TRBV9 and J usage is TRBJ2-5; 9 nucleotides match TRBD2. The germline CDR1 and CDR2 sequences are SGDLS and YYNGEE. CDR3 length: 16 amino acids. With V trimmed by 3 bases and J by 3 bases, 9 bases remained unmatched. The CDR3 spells CASSDRYSGSKETQYF. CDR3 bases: TGTGCCAGCAGCGACCGATATAGCGGGAGCAAAGAGACCCAGTACTTC. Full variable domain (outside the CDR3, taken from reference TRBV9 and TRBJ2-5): DSGVTQTPKHLITATGQRVTLRCSPRSGDLSVYWYQQSLDQGLQFLIQYYNGEERAKGNILERFSAQQFPDLHSELNLSSLELGDSALYFCASSDRYSGSKETQYFGPGTRLLVL.

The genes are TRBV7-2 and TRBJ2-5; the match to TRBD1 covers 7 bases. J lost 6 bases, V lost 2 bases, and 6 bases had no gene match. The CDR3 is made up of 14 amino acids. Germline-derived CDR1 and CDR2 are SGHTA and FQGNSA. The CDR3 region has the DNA TGTGCCAGCAGCTTATCGACAGGGCCAAAGACCCAGTACTTC. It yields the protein CASSLSTGPKTQYF.

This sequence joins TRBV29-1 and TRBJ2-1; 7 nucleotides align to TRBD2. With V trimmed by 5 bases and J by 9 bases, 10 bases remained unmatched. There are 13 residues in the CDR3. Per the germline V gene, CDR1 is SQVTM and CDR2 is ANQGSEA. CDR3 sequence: CSVPLREVREQFF. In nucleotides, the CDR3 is TGCAGCGTTCCCCTTCGGGAGGTCCGTGAGCAGTTCTTC.

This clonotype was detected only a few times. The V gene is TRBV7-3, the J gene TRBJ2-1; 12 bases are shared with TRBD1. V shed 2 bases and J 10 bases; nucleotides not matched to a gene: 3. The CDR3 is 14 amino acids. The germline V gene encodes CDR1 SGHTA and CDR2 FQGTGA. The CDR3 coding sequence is TGTGCCAGCAGCTTACTGGGACAGGGGGCCGAGCAGTTCTTC. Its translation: CASSLLGQGAEQFF.

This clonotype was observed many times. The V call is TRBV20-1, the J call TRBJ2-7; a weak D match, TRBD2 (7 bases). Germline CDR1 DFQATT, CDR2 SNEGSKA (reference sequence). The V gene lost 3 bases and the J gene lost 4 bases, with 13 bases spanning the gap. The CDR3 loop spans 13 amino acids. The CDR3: CSARRGTKYEQYF. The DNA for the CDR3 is TGCAGTGCTAGGAGGGGGACTAAATACGAGCAGTACTTC.

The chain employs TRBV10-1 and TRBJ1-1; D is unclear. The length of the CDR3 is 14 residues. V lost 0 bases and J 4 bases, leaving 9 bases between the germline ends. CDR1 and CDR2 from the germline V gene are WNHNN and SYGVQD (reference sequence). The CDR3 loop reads CASSESAGGTEAFF. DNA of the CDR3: TGCGCCAGCAGTGAGTCCGCGGGAGGCACTGAAGCTTTCTTT.